This T cell receptor beta chain originates from a study of metastatic and nonmetastatic thyroid tumors. The wider study: Malignant thyroid and benign thyroid patients provided blood and tumor or nodule tissue whose repertoires were compared.

A note on this clone: Its antigen is as yet unknown.

No patient received treatment before thyroid surgery. Original data processing: Using the CDR3 differences seen across clinicopathological groups, the authors built a distant-metastasis classifier for papillary thyroid cancer, which was meant to discriminate distant-metastatic patients. TCRdb called clones again from the PCR reads with MiXCR. These V and J calls originate from TCRdb's pipeline instead of the authors' own analysis. Here the sample spans tens of thousands of clones, about 15% being singletons. Regarding the study as a whole: Within blood and tumor, benign nodules reportedly had significantly lower TCR beta diversity than malignant thyroid tumors did.

The CDR3 consists of 15 residues. CDR1 is MNHNS, CDR2 SASEGT, per germline. V gave up 2 bases and J gave up 3 bases, with 13 bases separating them. This chain links TRBV6-1 with TRBJ1-1; TRBD1 might be the D (6 bases). Sequencing was done on a sample of tumor tissue. The receptor's source is a female donor with papillary thyroid cancer or a benign thyroid nodule (not recorded which). Some clones in this sample may be carry-over from other donors' samples. CDR3 loop: CASSEMGAHYTEAFF. In DNA, the CDR3 is TGTGCCAGCAGTGAAATGGGGGCGCATTACACTGAAGCTTTCTTT.